The rows below give T cell receptor beta chains drawn from one sample of a study of blood T cell repertoires in COVID-19. Generated by immunoSEQ multiplex PCR, the TCRdb table keeps only in-frame clones and is missing some. Here the sample spans roughly 190,000 clones, about 86% being singletons. Sequencing was carried out using PBMCs or T cells enriched from blood (not recorded which). These receptors all come from a woman aged 40 to 50 in a cohort exposed to, infected with or recovered from COVID-19 (not recorded which). The conserved cysteine and the conserved F or W are not part of the CDR3 here.

TRBJ1-2,TRBV5-1,ASSADRGRDGYT
TRBJ2-3,TRBV11-3,ASSSISGGPDTQY
TRBJ2-5,TRBV19,ASSIGQSQETQY
TRBJ2-3,TRBV3-1/TRBV3-2,ASSGTNRITDTQY
TRBJ1-4,TRBV21-1,ASSRGRANEKLF
TRBJ2-5,TRBV24-1,ATSESGQRGLYQETQY
TRBJ2-3,TRBV2,ASNTGVEDTQY
TRBJ1-4,TRBV7-6,ASSFEGAANEKLF
TRBJ1-1,TRBV5-5,ASSTRTAWDTEAF
TRBJ2-3,TRBV30,AWSPARGADTQY
TRBJ1-5,TRBV4-3,ASSHTAGGAKDQPQH
TRBJ2-7,TRBV5-6,ASSLDRGRHEQY
TRBJ1-2,TRBV30,AYFGDSSYGYT
TRBJ2-7,TRBV4-3,ASSQSDGAYEQY
TRBJ2-2,TRBV19,ASKQLKGSSAVPGELF
TRBJ1-1,TRBV15,ATSRDGSTEAF
TRBJ2-3,TRBV27,ASSSIAGGDTQY
TRBJ1-2,TRBV5-4,ASSEGGFIGGYT
TRBJ2-3,TRBV5-1,ASSLGGAASTDTQY
TRBJ1-2,TRBV9,ASSVTLGGPDGYT
TRBJ1-2,TRBV12-3/TRBV12-4,ASSFDSNYGYT
TRBJ1-5,TRBV5-5,ASSFRSNQPQH
TRBJ2-5,TRBV2,ASSGGDSSFGETQY
TRBJ1-2,TRBV5-5,ASNGDSPNTAHGYT
TRBJ2-1,TRBV11-3,ASSREAVYNEQF
TRBJ2-2,TRBV7-6,ASSLGTGTNTGELF
TRBJ1-2,TRBV11-2,ASSFKTSYGYT
TRBJ2-7,TRBV5-3,ARSFRTRNYYEQY
TRBJ1-2,TRBV4-2,ASSLFPGDDGYT
TRBJ2-1,TRBV11-2,ASRRTSGYNEQF
TRBJ1-1,TRBV19,ASSIFLRNTEAF
TRBJ1-1,TRBV29-1,SVVDRGGKANTEAF
TRBJ2-7,TRBV7-2,ASSLGPLGTGDEQY
TRBJ2-7,TRBV27,ASTRAPTDEYEQY
TRBJ2-5,TRBV5-1,ASRDGQGGETQY
TRBJ2-7,TRBV5-5,ASSFPSGLIIEQY
TRBJ1-6,TRBV19,ASSPVFRDYNSPLH
TRBJ2-7,TRBV4-1,ASSPTGTLTYEQY
TRBJ1-4,TRBV2,ASFRSGGTNEKLF
TRBJ2-3,TRBV3-1/TRBV3-2,ASSQGSVGTDTQY
TRBJ2-7,TRBV19,ASSIDLGQVNEQY
TRBJ2-7,TRBV10-1,ASSRNGLEDEQY
TRBJ1-5,TRBV10-2,ASSEPGTDYSNQPQH